This TCR beta chain came from a study of Graves' ophthalmopathy and Graves' hyperthyroidism. The CDR3 is 13 residues long. Looked up from germline, CDR1 is SEHNR and CDR2 is FQNEAQ (reference sequence). Deletions cut 3 bases from V and 3 bases from J, with 8 bases between. Points from the study as a whole: A 13-signature model separated ophthalmopathy from stable hyperthyroidism, reaching about 88% sensitivity and less than 82% specificity cross-validated. The authors also found most expanded thyroid clonotypes above 0.001 frequency in blood.

Amplification of the TCR beta CDR3 regions used RNA transcripts (as template). Scientists carried out first-round RT-PCR using HTBI primers and then a second-round multiplex PCR. Via MiXCR, TCRdb re-called the multiplex PCR reads, giving one row per CDR3 protein. In the table there are 450,000 to 600,000 distinct CDR3 sequences, approximately 37% of which are singletons. This clonotype was observed many times. The antigen is not known. V gene TRBV7-9 combines with J gene TRBJ1-2; unclear D gene. Sequences were obtained from peripheral blood or thyroid tissue (not recorded which). This clonotype was obtained from an adult man with Graves' hyperthyroidism. DNA of the CDR3: TGTGCCAGCAGCTTTTCCGGGGACTATGGCTACACCTTC. It specifies CASSFSGDYGYTF.